This entry features one T cell receptor (beta chain) sequence. What it recognizes is unknown. The sample comes from a study of early T cells in non-severe SARS-CoV-2 infection. About the study: Whole-blood bulk RNA, unsorted, was sequenced, and chains were unpaired. Study findings and constraints: CD4 and private specificities were missed by VDJdb matching, which favored anti-spike CD8 responses.

In the library, individual cDNA molecules carried attached unique molecular identifiers. One entry per CDR3 protein results from TCRdb running MiXCR on the 5' RACE reads. The sample includes tens of thousands of distinct CDR3 sequences, 9% to 15% of them seen just once. The V and J ends lost 2 bases and 5 bases respectively, with 13 bases between them. From germline, CDR1 is SGHTA and CDR2 FQGNSA. The CDR3 is made up of 15 amino acids. The sequenced material came from whole blood. The rearrangement joins TRBV7-2 to TRBJ1-3; weak D call: TRBD1 (6 bases). This TCR was recovered from an adult who was a healthcare worker with PCR-confirmed SARS-CoV-2 infection or an uninfected control (not recorded which). CDR3 sequence: CASSLKGGGRNTIYF. DNA for the CDR3: TGTGCCAGCAGCTTAAAGGGCGGGGGCAGAAACACCATATATTTT. Full variable domain (rest looked up from reference TRBV7-2 and TRBJ1-3): GAGVSQSPSNKVTEKGKDVELRCDPISGHTALYWYRQSLGQGLEFLIYFQGNSAPDKSGLPSDRFSAERTGGSVSTLTIQRTQQEDSAVYLCASSLKGGGRNTIYFGEGSWLTVV.